This is a list of T cell receptor beta chains from one sample in a study of CD8+CD57+ T cells in acquired aplastic anemia. TCRdb itself ran the reads through MiXCR, one entry per CDR3 protein. Altogether approximately 300,000 distinct CDR3 sequences are present, roughly 53% being singletons, with the ten largest covering 1% to 1.5%. The sequencing input was sorted CD4+, CD8+, or CD8+CD57+ T cells (not recorded which) from PBMCs. These receptor sequences come from a human donor with aplastic anemia. Both conserved end residues are part of each CDR3. A D gene is named only where the DNA matches it firmly. Where a row states a size, it is once, few, many or the class of an expanded clone; other rows omit it.

D	size	V	J	DNA	CDR3
-	few	TRBV6-4	TRBJ2-1	TGTGCCAGCAGTGCAAGAGCTGGCTCCTACAATGAGCAGTTCTTC	CASSARAGSYNEQFF
-	-	TRBV7-3	TRBJ2-2	TGTGCCAGCAGCTTAAGGGGGGACACCGGGGAGCTGTTTTTT	CASSLRGDTGELFF
TRBD1	-	TRBV7-2	TRBJ1-1	TGTGCCAGCAGCACGCGACAGGGGGCGTTGAACACTGAAGCTTTCTTT	CASSTRQGALNTEAFF
TRBD1	-	TRBV10-3	TRBJ1-2	TGTGCCATCAGTGAGTCAAAGGGACAGGGGCCTAACTATGGCTACACCTTC	CAISESKGQGPNYGYTF
-	-	TRBV7-9	TRBJ2-3	TGTGCCAGCAGCCAGGAGAGGTGGACAGATACGCAGTATTTT	CASSQERWTDTQYF
-	-	TRBV20-1	TRBJ2-2	TGCAGTGCTAGGGTCAACACCGGGGAGCTGTTTTTT	CSARVNTGELFF
TRBD2	many	TRBV19	TRBJ2-3	TGTGCCAGTAGTCTCCCGGGACTAGCGGGAGGGAATACGCAGTATTTT	CASSLPGLAGGNTQYF
TRBD1	many	TRBV5-1	TRBJ1-1	TGCGCCAGCAGCCTAGCAGGGGGGGGGATGAACACTGAAGCTTTCTTT	CASSLAGGGMNTEAFF
-	-	TRBV4-1	TRBJ1-5	TGCGCAAGCAGCCAAGTTCGGTACAGCAATCAGCCCCAGCATTTT	CASSQVRYSNQPQHF
-	-	TRBV7-9	TRBJ2-7	TGTGCCATCAGTGATGGGAAAACAGGATCCCCCTACAAGCAGTACTTC	CAISDGKTGSPYKQYF
TRBD2	-	TRBV24-1	TRBJ2-1	TGTGCCACCCTAGCGGGAGAGGGCCGGGAGCAGTTCTTC	CATLAGEGREQFF
-	-	TRBV7-8	TRBJ1-2	TGTGCCAGCAGCCGGATTGCGAACACCGGGGAGTTGGGCTACACCTTC	CASSRIANTGELGYTF
-	-	TRBV5-6	TRBJ2-1	TGTGCCAGCAGCTTGCTATGGGATGAGCAGTTCTTC	CASSLLWDEQFF
TRBD1	-	TRBV20-1	TRBJ1-5	TGCAGTGCGAGCCCTCCGGGACAGGGTTTCAGCAATCAGCCCCAGCATTTT	CSASPPGQGFSNQPQHF
TRBD2	-	TRBV29-1	TRBJ2-1	TGCAGCGTTGAACTAGCGGGAAAGCAGTTCTTC	CSVELAGKQFF
TRBD2	once	TRBV5-4	TRBJ2-1	TGTGCCAGCAGCTCAAAGCGGGGGGGCACAGATACGCAGTTCTTC	CASSSKRGGTDTQFF
-	-	TRBV19	TRBJ1-2	TGTGCCAGTAGTGAGGCAGGCCGGTACTATGGCTACACCTTC	CASSEAGRYYGYTF
-	-	TRBV19	TRBJ2-2	TGTGCCAGTAGTATAGATAGGGCTGGCGGGGAGCTGTTTTTT	CASSIDRAGGELFF
-	-	TRBV2	TRBJ1-2	TGTGCCAGCAGTGAATGGGGTTCCTCAAACTATGGCTACACCTTC	CASSEWGSSNYGYTF
-	few	TRBV7-3	TRBJ2-6	TGTGCCAGCTCCCCTACAGGGTATGGGGCCAACGTCCTGACTTTC	CASSPTGYGANVLTF
-	-	TRBV19	TRBJ2-7	TGTGCCACCGGCTCCGGGACAACAAACATTTACGAGCAGTACTTC	CATGSGTTNIYEQYF
-	-	TRBV7-8	TRBJ1-3	TGTGTCAGCAGCTTAGCGTCACCAGGGCTAAACACCATATATTTT	CVSSLASPGLNTIYF
TRBD2	few	TRBV7-9	TRBJ2-3	TGTGCCAGCAGCTTAGCTCGCGGGGGACGCACAGATACGCAGTATTTT	CASSLARGGRTDTQYF
-	-	TRBV2	TRBJ1-6	TGTGCCAGCACCCTAGGAGTCGGGGGCCTCTTCCACTTT	CASTLGVGGLFHF
TRBD1	-	TRBV7-3	TRBJ2-2	TGTGCCAGCAGCTTCACAGGGGTCACCGGGGAGCTGTTTTTT	CASSFTGVTGELFF
TRBD1	-	TRBV5-5	TRBJ1-2	TGTACCAGCAGCACCCGCCTACGACAGGGCCGAGCTAACTATGGCTACACCTTC	CTSSTRLRQGRANYGYTF
-	many	TRBV12-3/TRBV12-4	TRBJ1-2	TGTGCCAGCACCGTAGGGGGGGAAATAGAGTACTATGGCTACACCTTC	CASTVGGEIEYYGYTF
TRBD2	-	TRBV7-8	TRBJ2-7	TGTGCCAGCAGCTTAGCGCTCTCTAGCGGGAGTAGCGAGCAGTACTTC	CASSLALSSGSSEQYF
TRBD2	-	TRBV7-8	TRBJ2-3	TGTGCCAGCAGCTTAGCGCTGCTAGCGGGGTACACAGATACGCAGTATTTT	CASSLALLAGYTDTQYF
TRBD1	-	TRBV12-3/TRBV12-4	TRBJ1-2	TGTGCCAGCAGTGGTTGGACAGGCGGGGGCTACACCTTC	CASSGWTGGGYTF